This T cell receptor (beta chain) is drawn from a study of STAT3 mutations in large granular lymphocyte leukemia. Study summary: Over half of T-LGLL patients had one or more immunosuppressive regimens.

CDR1 and CDR2 from the germline V gene are SGHRS and YFSETQ. This CDR3 is built from 14 residues. V lost 4 bases and J lost 5; bases outside the gene matches: 7. Data came from immunoSEQ multiplex PCR; TCRdb stores just in-frame clones and leaves some out. In the table there are tens of thousands of clones, about 88% of which are singletons. Notes on the study in general: After therapy, about 35% of the 18 patients switched clonotypes, all new clones STAT3 wild type. Variable sampling intervals and differing treatment regimens complicated linking therapy response to TCR clonal burden changes. At least one immunodominant TCR beta clonotype appeared in every T-cell large granular lymphocyte leukemia patient.

About this clone: The antigen remains undetermined.

The chain employs TRBV5-1 and TRBJ2-5; 8 bases are shared with TRBD2. The source material was PBMCs. The sequence was collected from a human donor with T large granular lymphocyte leukemia. Some clones in this sample may be carry-over from other donors' samples. The CDR3 bases are TGCGCCAGCAGCACAAGCGGGGGATTGGAGACCCAGTACTTC. It encodes CASSTSGGLETQYF.